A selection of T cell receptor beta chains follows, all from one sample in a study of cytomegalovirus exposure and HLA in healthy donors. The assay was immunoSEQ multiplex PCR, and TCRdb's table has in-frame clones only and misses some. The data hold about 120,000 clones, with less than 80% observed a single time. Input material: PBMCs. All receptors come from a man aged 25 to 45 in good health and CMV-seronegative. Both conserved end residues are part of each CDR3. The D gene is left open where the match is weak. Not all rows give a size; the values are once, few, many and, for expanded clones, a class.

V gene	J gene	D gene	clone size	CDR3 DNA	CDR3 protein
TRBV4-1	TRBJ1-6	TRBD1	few	TGCGCCAGCAGCCAAAATCCGGGACAGATTACTAATTCACCCCTCCACTTT	CASSQNPGQITNSPLHF
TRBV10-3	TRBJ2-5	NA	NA	TGTGCCACGGGCGCGGGCGGAGAAGAGGCCCAGTACTTC	CATGAGGEEAQYF
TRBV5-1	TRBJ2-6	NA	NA	TGCGCCAGCAGCTTGAGCGTAGCGCAGGCCAACGTCCTGACTTTC	CASSLSVAQANVLTF
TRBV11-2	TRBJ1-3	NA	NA	TGCGCCAGCAGCTTAAGCGGGGGCGGCAGAAACACCATATATTTT	CASSLSGGGRNTIYF
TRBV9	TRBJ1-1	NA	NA	TGTGCCAGCAGCGTAGTCGGAGGGTGGGCGACTGAAGCTTTCTTT	CASSVVGGWATEAFF
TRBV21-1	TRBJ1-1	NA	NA	TGTGCCACAGCAGAGGTAAGTTACGACAGACCCGGAGTGGTCGCTTTCTTT	CATAEVSYDRPGVVAFF
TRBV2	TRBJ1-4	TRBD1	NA	TGTGCCAGCAGTGGGGCGGGACAGGGAGGTGAAAAACTGTTTTTT	CASSGAGQGGEKLFF
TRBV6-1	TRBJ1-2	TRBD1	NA	TGTGCCAGCAGTGAAGCCGTTCTACAGGGGAACTATGGCTACACCTTC	CASSEAVLQGNYGYTF
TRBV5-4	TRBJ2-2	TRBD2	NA	TGTGCCAGCAGCTTACGGGGGGGCTTTATCACCGGGGAGCTGTTTTTT	CASSLRGGFITGELFF
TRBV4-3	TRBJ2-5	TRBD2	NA	TGCGCCAGCAGCCAAGATCTAGCGGGGGCCCAAGAGACCCAGTACTTC	CASSQDLAGAQETQYF
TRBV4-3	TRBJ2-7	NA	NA	TGCGCCAGCAGCCCCAGGTCGTACCTTCGGGACACTGAGAACTACGAGCAGTACTTC	CASSPRSYLRDTENYEQYF
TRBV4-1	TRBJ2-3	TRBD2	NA	TGCGCCAGCAGCCCGCGAGCGGGAGCCACTAGCACAGATACGCAGTATTTT	CASSPRAGATSTDTQYF
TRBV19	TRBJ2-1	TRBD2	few	TGTGCCAGTAGTCCCCGCCCGGGACTAGTGCCCAATGAGCAGTTCTTC	CASSPRPGLVPNEQFF
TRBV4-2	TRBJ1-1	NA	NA	TGTGCCAGCAGCCCAAACAGGGAGAGCACTGAAGCTTTCTTT	CASSPNRESTEAFF
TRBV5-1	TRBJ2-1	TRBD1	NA	TGCGCCAGCAGTGCTGGGACAGGGGGGTACAATGAGCAGTTCTTC	CASSAGTGGYNEQFF
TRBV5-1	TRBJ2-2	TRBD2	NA	TGCGCCAGCAGCTCCGGGACTAGCGGACGCACCGGGGAGCTGTTTTTT	CASSSGTSGRTGELFF
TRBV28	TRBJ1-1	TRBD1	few	TGTGCCAGCAGTGGACCTGACAGGGGGCGCCGAACTGAAGCTTTCTTT	CASSGPDRGRRTEAFF
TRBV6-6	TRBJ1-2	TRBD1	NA	TGTGCCAGCAGTTCGGCGACAGGGTCCTTCGGCTACACCTTC	CASSSATGSFGYTF
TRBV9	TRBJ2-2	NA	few	TGTGCCAGCACCGCGGGGTTAAGAGCTACCGGGGAGCTGTTTTTT	CASTAGLRATGELFF
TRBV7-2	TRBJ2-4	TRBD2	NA	TGTGCCAGCAGCTTGATATCGGGGGGCATTCAGTACTTC	CASSLISGGIQYF
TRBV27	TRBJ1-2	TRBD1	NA	TGTGCCAGCAGTGGTACAGGGGGTGGCTACACCTTC	CASSGTGGGYTF
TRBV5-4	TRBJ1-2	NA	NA	TGTGCCAGCAGCGATCGACAGGTGGTATATGGCTACACCTTC	CASSDRQVVYGYTF
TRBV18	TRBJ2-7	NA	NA	TGTGCCAGCTCACCAGGGCTGACTACCTACGAGCAGTACTTC	CASSPGLTTYEQYF
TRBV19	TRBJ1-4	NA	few	TGTGCCAGCAGACAAGAAGGTGAAAAACTGTTTTTT	CASRQEGEKLFF
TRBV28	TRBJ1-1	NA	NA	TGTGCCAGCAGTTTCCCGGCAGAGGGCACTGAAGCTTTCTTT	CASSFPAEGTEAFF
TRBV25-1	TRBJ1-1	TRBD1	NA	TGTGCCAGCAGTGAATTAGGGGGCAACACTGAAGCTTTCTTT	CASSELGGNTEAFF
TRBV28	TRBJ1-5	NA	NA	TGTGCCAGCGTACCGGGGGGCCTGATACAGCCCCAGCATTTT	CASVPGGLIQPQHF
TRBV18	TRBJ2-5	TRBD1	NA	TGTGCCAGCTCACTGGACAGGGGAGAGACCCAGTACTTC	CASSLDRGETQYF
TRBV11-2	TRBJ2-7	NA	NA	TGTGCCAGCAGCTTAGGGGCAGGGCATGGCTACGAGCAGTACTTC	CASSLGAGHGYEQYF
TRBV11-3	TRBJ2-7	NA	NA	TGTGCCAGCAGCATTTCCAGGGGCAGCTACGAGCAGTACTTC	CASSISRGSYEQYF
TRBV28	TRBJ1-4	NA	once	TGTGCCAGCAGTTCCTCCGGGGCTAATGAAAAACTGTTTTTT	CASSSSGANEKLFF
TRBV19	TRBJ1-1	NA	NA	TGTGCCAGTATCCACGGAGGCACTGAAGCTTTCTTT	CASIHGGTEAFF
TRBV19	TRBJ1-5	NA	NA	TGTGCCACTTGTATTTCGGGTCAGCCCCAGCATTTT	CATCISGQPQHF
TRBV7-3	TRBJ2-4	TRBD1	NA	TGTGCCAGCAGCTCGTGGACAGGGCTTTCATGGGGAGCCAAAAACATTCAGTACTTC	CASSSWTGLSWGAKNIQYF
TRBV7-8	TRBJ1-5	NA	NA	TGTGCCAGCAGCTCATTTCGGGACAATCAGCCCCAGCATTTT	CASSSFRDNQPQHF
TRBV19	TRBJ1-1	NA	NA	TGTGCCAGTAGTAAGGCAGGTGAAGCTTTCTTT	CASSKAGEAFF
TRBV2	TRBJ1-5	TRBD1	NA	TGTGCCAGCCGACAGGGGCAGGGTCAGCCCCAGCATTTT	CASRQGQGQPQHF